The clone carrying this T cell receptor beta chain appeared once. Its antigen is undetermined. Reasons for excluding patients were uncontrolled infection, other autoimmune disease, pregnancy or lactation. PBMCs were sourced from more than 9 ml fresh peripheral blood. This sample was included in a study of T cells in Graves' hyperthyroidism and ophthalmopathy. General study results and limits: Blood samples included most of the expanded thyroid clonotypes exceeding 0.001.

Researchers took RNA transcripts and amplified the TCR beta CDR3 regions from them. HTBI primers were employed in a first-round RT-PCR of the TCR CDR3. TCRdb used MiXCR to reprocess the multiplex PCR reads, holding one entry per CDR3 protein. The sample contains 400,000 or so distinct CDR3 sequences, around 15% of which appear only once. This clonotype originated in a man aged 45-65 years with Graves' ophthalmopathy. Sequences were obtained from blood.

CDR3 DNA sequence: TGTGCCAGCAGTTTAGCGCTGGGTATCGGCCAGCCCCAGCATTTT. It translates to CASSLALGIGQPQHF. The rearrangement joins TRBV12-3 or TRBV12-4 to TRBJ1-5; D gene unclear. V lost 0 bases and J 7 bases, leaving 13 bases between the germline ends. This CDR3 has 15 amino acids.